These 30 T cell receptor beta chains share one sample of origin, sequenced in a study of shared clonotypes between healthy human individuals. Data came from immunoSEQ multiplex PCR; TCRdb stores just in-frame clones and leaves some out. The sample holds around 510,000 clones; roughly 95% are singletons and the top ten take around 0.066%. The sample was naive CD4+ T cells sorted from blood. The subset denotes: CD45RA+ positively selected. The receptors come from a woman aged 25 to 39 in good health.

This chain's CDR3 is CASSSRTSPYEQYF. CDR3 sequence (DNA): TGTGCCAGTAGTTCTAGGACTAGCCCCTACGAGCAGTACTTC. The chain combines TRBV19 with TRBJ2-7; 8 nucleotides match TRBD2. The CDR3 consists of 14 residues. After removal of 5 bases from V and 2 bases from J, the junction contained 5 bases not matched to a gene. Germline V gene data show CDR1 as LNHDA and CDR2 as SQIVND (reference sequence).

This clone showed up just once. CDR3 coding DNA: TGTGCCAGCAGCTTAGACGACAGGAACTATGGCTACACCTTC. It encodes CASSLDDRNYGYTF. The rearrangement uses TRBV11-1 and TRBJ1-2; perhaps TRBD1 as D (6 bases). CDR3 length: 14 residues. Trimming cost V 1 base and J 2 bases, with 8 bases left between them. Per the germline V gene, CDR1 is SGHAT and CDR2 is FQDESV (reference sequence). The complete variable domain, with remaining parts taken from reference TRBV11-1 and TRBJ1-2, reads EAEVAQSPRYKITEKSQAVAFWCDPISGHATLYWYRQILGQGPELLVQFQDESVVDDSQLPKDRFSAERLKGVDSTLKIQPAELGDSAMYLCASSLDDRNYGYTFGSGTRLTVV.

The chain links TRBV7-8 to TRBJ2-7; 10 bases are a match to TRBD1. CDR1 SGHVS and CDR2 FQNEAQ come from the germline V gene. The CDR3 runs to 14 residues. Losses at the gene ends were 3 bases for V and 8 bases for J; bases not matched to a gene: 7. The CDR3 loop is CASSFGQGDDQQYF. The CDR3, as DNA: TGTGCCAGCAGCTTCGGACAGGGGGATGATCAGCAGTACTTC.

The chain uses TRBV4-1 and TRBJ2-5; D tentatively fits TRBD1 or TRBD2 (5 bases each). Germline lookup yields CDR1 MGHRA and CDR2 YSYEKL. This CDR3 contains 16 residues. V gave up 1 base and J gave up 3 bases, with 15 bases separating them. CDR3 DNA: TGCGCCAGCAGCCAAGGGAGGACAAGATCGGAAGAGACCCAGTACTTC. Protein: CASSQGRTRSEETQYF.

The V call is TRBV6-5, the J call TRBJ2-2; a weak D match, TRBD2 (6 bases). Germline V gene sequence: CDR1 MNHEY, CDR2 SVGAGI. The CDR3 runs to 15 residues. The V and J ends lost 11 bases and 0 bases respectively, with 16 bases between them. CDR3 nucleotides: TGTGCCTCATACCTTCGCGGGGCGAACACCGGGGAGCTGTTTTTT. This codes for CASYLRGANTGELFF.

In its sample, this clone was seen once. The chain employs TRBV5-1 and TRBJ2-7, with 10 nucleotides matching TRBD2. V shed 7 bases, J shed 3 bases, and the junction held 4 bases outside the gene matches. CDR3 size: 13 residues. Germline CDR1 SGHRS, CDR2 YFSETQ. CDR3 nucleotides: TGCGCCAGCTCCGAGCGGGAGGGCTACGAGCAGTACTTC. Translating gives CASSEREGYEQYF.

This chain connects TRBV10-2 to TRBJ2-3; 8 bases align to TRBD2. Germline CDR1 WSHSY, CDR2 SAAADI. The CDR3 is 15 residues long. The V gene end was trimmed by 6 bases and the J gene end by 5 bases; junction bases not matched to a gene: 10. CDR3 in amino acids: CASRGSGRRGDTQYF. In nucleotides, the CDR3 is TGCGCCAGCAGGGGGAGCGGGAGAAGAGGAGATACGCAGTATTTT.

This rearrangement joins TRBV7-9 to TRBJ1-4, with unresolved D. The germline V and J ends were trimmed by 5 bases and 5 bases, with 9 bases remaining between them. Germline CDR1 SEHNR, CDR2 FQNEAQ (reference sequence). CDR3 length: 13 amino acids. In DNA form, the CDR3 reads TGTGCCAGCAGCCGCGAGCCAAATGAAAAACTGTTTTTT. Translated, it gives CASSREPNEKLFF.

The genes are TRBV19 and TRBJ1-2, with D possibly TRBD1 on 5 matching bases. V was pared by 6 bases and J by 2 bases, with 10 bases between. The CDR3 is 13 residues long. Per the germline V gene, CDR1 is LNHDA and CDR2 is SQIVND (reference sequence). This CDR3 is CASRRTLNYGYTF. The DNA of the CDR3 is TGTGCCAGTAGGAGGACACTGAACTATGGCTACACCTTC.

V is TRBV7-6 and J is TRBJ2-2; a possible D gene is TRBD2 (5 bases). The CDR3 consists of 16 residues. The V gene lost 0 bases and the J gene lost 2 bases, with 10 bases spanning the gap. Looked up from germline, CDR1 is SGHVS and CDR2 is FNYEAQ. The CDR3 sequence is CASSLAAGINTGELFF. The CDR3 nucleotides read TGTGCCAGCAGCTTAGCTGCCGGGATCAACACCGGGGAGCTGTTTTTT.

This chain joins TRBV19 and TRBJ2-1; D is unclear. The V gene's germline CDR1 is LNHDA and CDR2 SQIVND (reference sequence). The CDR3 extends over 18 amino acids. V shed 7 bases and J shed 0 bases, with 22 bases lying between them. For the CDR3, the DNA is TGTGCCAGTAATCCTGAAGGTAGCAGGATCAGCTCCTACAATGAGCAGTTCTTC. Translation gives CASNPEGSRISSYNEQFF.

The J gene is TRBJ1-1, the V gene TRBV27, with 11 bases lining up with TRBD1. Looked up from germline, CDR1 is MNHEY and CDR2 is SMNVEV (reference sequence). CDR3 length: 16 residues. Trimming cost V 2 bases and J 4 bases; bases outside gene matches: 6. The CDR3 DNA follows: TGTGCCAGCAGTTTAAGTTTGGGACAGGGGGGCACTGAAGCTTTCTTT. This translates into CASSLSLGQGGTEAFF.

The chain combines TRBV7-3 with TRBJ2-5; TRBD2 might be the D (5 bases). V gave up 5 bases and J gave up 1 base, with 8 bases separating them. Looked up from germline, CDR1 is SGHTA and CDR2 is FQGTGA. This CDR3 has 13 residues. CDR3: CASSRLFQETQYF. Here the CDR3 DNA reads TGTGCCAGCAGCCGACTATTCCAAGAGACCCAGTACTTC.

The genes are TRBV9 and TRBJ2-5; weak D call: TRBD1 (6 bases). CDR3 length equals 14 residues. V was shortened by 0 bases and J by 3 bases, with 9 bases between the two germline ends. The germline CDR1 and CDR2 sequences are SGDLS and YYNGEE. The CDR3: CASSVGHREETQYF. In DNA form, the CDR3 reads TGTGCCAGCAGCGTAGGGCACAGGGAAGAGACCCAGTACTTC.

This clone was seen more than once but under ten times. Other DNA sequences in this sample translate to the same CDR3. V and J are TRBV28 and TRBJ1-5; no firm D call. The CDR3 loop spans 12 amino acids. Trimming stripped 2 bases from V and 3 bases from J, with 2 bases between. The germline V gene has CDR1 MDHEN and CDR2 SYDVKM. CDR3 DNA sequence: TGTGCCAGCAGTTTACCCAATCAGCCCCAGCATTTT. It yields the protein CASSLPNQPQHF.

This clone appeared once. CDR3: CASSFGTSGSSEQYF. In DNA, the CDR3 is TGTGCCAGCAGCTTTGGGACTAGCGGGAGCTCCGAGCAGTACTTC. The chain employs TRBV7-6 and TRBJ2-7; 14 bases agree with TRBD2. The CDR3 loop spans 15 amino acids. Germline V gene data show CDR1 as SGHVS and CDR2 as FNYEAQ. V trimming: 3 bases; J trimming: 6 bases; junction bases outside the gene matches: 4.

The chain carries TRBV4-2 and TRBJ2-3; D may be TRBD2 (6 bases). The V end was cut by 6 bases, the J end by 6 bases, with 13 bases between. This CDR3 spans 13 amino acids. CDR1 and CDR2 from the germline V gene are LGHNA and YNFKEQ. CDR3 region: CASSDTSLDTQYF. In DNA form, the CDR3 reads TGTGCCAGCAGTGACACTAGCCTTGATACGCAGTATTTT.

This chain uses TRBV7-3 with TRBJ2-5; D not resolved. The CDR3 contains 13 residues. CDR1 SGHTA and CDR2 FQGTGA come from the germline V gene. Trimming took 5 bases from V and 5 from J, leaving 12 bases between them. The CDR3 is CASSLFPGETQYF. The CDR3 bases are TGTGCCAGCAGCCTATTCCCGGGTGAGACCCAGTACTTC.

The rearrangement links TRBV30 to TRBJ1-5; D might be TRBD1 (5 bases). Germline CDR1 is GTSNPN and CDR2 is SVGIG (reference sequence). CDR3 length: 13 amino acids. Deletions cut 5 bases from V and 3 bases from J, with 11 bases between. The CDR3 nucleotides read TGTGCCTGGGGCAGGGATTCCAATCAGCCCCAGCATTTT. Residues: CAWGRDSNQPQHF.

The rearrangement uses TRBV10-3 and TRBJ2-5; 9 positions agree with TRBD1. CDR1 ENHRY and CDR2 SYGVKD come from the germline V gene. The V and J ends lost 5 bases and 4 bases, in that order; junction bases with no gene match: 8. The CDR3 has 15 residues. CDR3 in DNA: TGTGCCATCAGTCCCAAGGACAGGGGCGGAGAGACCCAGTACTTC. This encodes CAISPKDRGGETQYF.

This rearrangement joins TRBV5-1 to TRBJ1-4; TRBD1 matches at 8 bases. This CDR3 is 15 amino acids long. CDR1 and CDR2 (germline): SGHRS, YFSETQ. V lost 2 bases and J lost 3; bases outside the gene matches: 3. The CDR3: CASSFGQGSNEKLFF. CDR3 coding DNA: TGCGCCAGCAGCTTCGGACAGGGTTCTAATGAAAAACTGTTTTTT.

The J gene is TRBJ2-7, the V gene TRBV28; possible D gene TRBD1, 6 bases. The V end was cut by 1 base, the J end by 2 bases, with 9 bases between. Germline values: CDR1 MDHEN, CDR2 SYDVKM. The CDR3 is 14 residues long. The CDR3 is CASSLSDRTYEQYF. The CDR3 nucleotides read TGTGCCAGCAGTTTATCCGACAGGACCTACGAGCAGTACTTC.

The J gene is TRBJ2-3, the V gene TRBV2, with D possibly matching TRBD2 (5 bases). Germline assignment: CDR1 SNHLY and CDR2 FYNNEI. The CDR3 spans 14 residues. CDR3 sequence (DNA): TGTGCAGAGCAGAGAGGGCCAGGAACAGATACGCAGTATTTT. Protein sequence: CAEQRGPGTDTQYF.

The V and J genes are TRBV4-2 and TRBJ2-7, with 8 bases lining up with TRBD2. The V gene end was trimmed by 1 base and the J gene end by 2 bases; junction bases not matched to a gene: 10. Germline-derived CDR1 and CDR2 are LGHNA and YNFKEQ. CDR3 size: 17 residues. In DNA, the CDR3 is TGTGCCAGCAGCCAAGCCACGGGGGGTAGCGGGGCCTACGAGCAGTACTTC. Encoded protein: CASSQATGGSGAYEQYF.

The rearrangement uses TRBV6-5 and TRBJ2-2; D is ambiguous. The germline V gene has CDR1 MNHEY and CDR2 SVGAGI. This CDR3 region has 14 residues. Between the trimmed V and J ends, which lost 2 bases and 7 bases, there was a span of 11 bases. The CDR3 reads CASSYSGLDGELFF. DNA of the CDR3: TGTGCCAGCAGTTACAGTGGGCTTGACGGGGAGCTGTTTTTT.

CDR3: CAISRQDSYEQYF. The CDR3 DNA reads TGTGCCATCAGTCGACAGGATTCCTACGAGCAGTACTTC. The chain carries TRBV10-3 and TRBJ2-7; maybe TRBD1 (6 bases). This CDR3 has 13 residues. V shed 5 bases and J shed 1 base, with 9 bases lying between them. Germline V gene lookup returns CDR1 ENHRY and CDR2 SYGVKD.

This clone was observed a few times. The chain carries TRBV27 and TRBJ1-2; D is perhaps TRBD1 (5 bases). Germline assignment: CDR1 MNHEY and CDR2 SMNVEV (reference sequence). This CDR3 region has 14 residues. V was clipped by 6 bases and J by 4 bases, with 15 bases between them. The CDR3 protein is CASSPGTFAYGYTF. CDR3 sequence (DNA): TGTGCCAGCAGCCCCGGGACCTTTGCCTATGGCTACACCTTC.

With regard to this clone: Different DNA sequences within this sample yield the same CDR3. The chain couples TRBV4-1 to TRBJ2-7, with 12 bases fitting TRBD2. J lost 2 bases, V lost 1 base, and 0 bases had no gene match. Germline CDR1 and CDR2: MGHRA and YSYEKL. The CDR3 consists of 15 residues. CDR3 protein: CASSQGLAGAYEQYF. The DNA for the CDR3 is TGCGCCAGCAGCCAAGGACTAGCGGGAGCCTACGAGCAGTACTTC.

Only one count was recorded for this clone. The chain employs TRBV18 and TRBJ1-2, with TRBD1 identical over 9 bases. V lost 3 bases and J lost 3; bases outside the gene matches: 2. The CDR3 has 14 amino acids. Germline V gene sequence: CDR1 KGHSH, CDR2 LQKENI. The CDR3 sequence: CASSPRDRDYGYTF. CDR3 nucleotides: TGTGCCAGCTCACCCCGGGACAGGGACTATGGCTACACCTTC.

This sequence joins TRBV29-1 and TRBJ2-2; D may match TRBD1 or TRBD2 (5 bases each). Germline V gene sequence: CDR1 SQVTM, CDR2 ANQGSEA. V gave up 7 bases and J gave up 4 bases, with 13 bases separating them. The CDR3 is 13 residues long. CDR3 coding DNA: TGCAGCGCCCGTTGGGGGAGCACCGGGGAGCTGTTTTTT. Its translation is CSARWGSTGELFF.